One sample yielded the 15 T cell receptor beta chains listed below, sequenced in a study of OX40 agonist ivuxolimab in advanced cancers. Repertoires were generated with immunoSEQ multiplex PCR, while TCRdb's copy carries only in-frame clones and drops some. Counted here are 70,000 or so clones, around 87% occurring once; the ten biggest clones make up more than 0.8%. The sample in question was CD4+ or CD8+ T cells sorted from blood, obtained in a trial of the OX40 agonist ivuxolimab. These receptors were taken from an adult with an advanced solid tumor such as melanoma, head and neck, liver or kidney cancer.

This rearrangement joins TRBV5-1 to TRBJ1-1; D unclear. Per germline, CDR1 SGHRS and CDR2 YFSETQ. Deletions cut 4 bases from V and 0 bases from J, with 7 bases between. CDR3 length: 13 amino acids. CDR3 sequence (DNA): TGCGCCAGCAGCCCGGCGCTGAACACTGAAGCTTTCTTT. This codes for CASSPALNTEAFF.

V usage is TRBV10-3 and J usage is TRBJ2-2; D is undetermined. Germline V CDR1 and CDR2: ENHRY, SYGVKD. The CDR3 loop spans 13 amino acids. V was pared by 4 bases and J by 1 base, with 4 bases between. CDR3 amino acids: CAISGQNTGELFF. In DNA, the CDR3 is TGTGCCATCAGTGGTCAGAACACCGGGGAGCTGTTTTTT.

This chain links TRBV9 with TRBJ2-3; a weak D match, TRBD1 (5 bases). The germline V and J ends were trimmed by 0 bases and 2 bases, with 10 bases remaining between them. The CDR3 is made up of 15 amino acids. Germline CDR1 is SGDLS and CDR2 is YYNGEE. CDR3 residues: CASSVASRVTDTQYF. Written as DNA, the CDR3 is TGTGCCAGCAGCGTAGCCTCCAGGGTCACAGATACGCAGTATTTT.

V is TRBV7-9 and J is TRBJ1-5; TRBD1 aligns across 8 bases. The V segment lost 5 bases and the J segment 9 bases; nucleotides outside the gene matches: 6. The CDR3 is 13 residues long. The germline gives CDR1 SEHNR, CDR2 FQNEAQ (reference sequence). CDR3: CASSPGQGRPQHF. The DNA of the CDR3 is TGTGCCAGCAGCCCCGGACAGGGTCGGCCCCAGCATTTT.

The V call is TRBV28, the J call TRBJ2-2; D not certain. Looked up from germline, CDR1 is MDHEN and CDR2 is SYDVKM. This CDR3 is built from 15 residues. Trimming pared 4 bases from V and 1 base from J, leaving 10 bases between. The CDR3 reads CASSSYHVNTGELFF. CDR3 sequence (DNA): TGTGCCAGCAGTTCATACCATGTGAACACCGGGGAGCTGTTTTTT.

The chain combines TRBV6-5 with TRBJ2-7; the match to TRBD1 covers 10 bases. The junction had 5 bases not matched to a gene; V was cut back by 2 bases and J by 4 bases. This CDR3 has 15 amino acids. Germline values: CDR1 MNHEY, CDR2 SVGAGI. CDR3 sequence reads: CASSYGQGERYEQYF. The CDR3, as DNA: TGTGCCAGCAGTTACGGACAGGGGGAGAGGTACGAGCAGTACTTC.

There are a few counts of this clone. An end of the junction does not agree with germline; a read error may underlie this. This chain links TRBV6-1 with TRBJ1-3; no clear D. CDR1 MNHNS and CDR2 SASEGT come from the germline V gene. This CDR3 comprises 11 residues. The CDR3 loop reads CASSEVGHPRF. DNA for the CDR3: TGTGCCAGCAGTGAAGTCGGGCATCCTCGCTTT.

The chain recombines TRBV27 with TRBJ1-2; D ambiguous. V gave up 5 bases and J gave up 11 bases, with 15 bases separating them. The length of the CDR3 is 12 residues. CDR1 and CDR2 (germline): MNHEY, SMNVEV (reference sequence). This chain's CDR3 is CASSPNRLRYTF. The CDR3, as DNA: TGTGCCAGCAGTCCCAATCGGTTGAGGTACACCTTC.

The chain is built from TRBV9 and TRBJ2-7; D is uncertain. The CDR3 spans 15 residues. CDR1 and CDR2 from the germline V gene are SGDLS and YYNGEE. Trimming removed 0 bases from V and 0 bases from J, with 10 bases in between. The CDR3 nucleotides are TGTGCCAGCAGCGTAGATGCTAGTTTCTCCTACGAGCAGTACTTC. As protein: CASSVDASFSYEQYF.

The J gene is TRBJ1-1, the V gene TRBV15; possible D gene TRBD1, 5 bases. Trimming removed 1 base from V and 2 bases from J, with 11 bases in between. The CDR3 spans 15 residues. CDR1 and CDR2 from the germline V gene are LNHNV and YYDKDF (reference sequence). In nucleotides, the CDR3 is TGTGCCACCAGCAGAGGCCAGGGCAAAAACACTGAAGCTTTCTTT. This codes for CATSRGQGKNTEAFF.

V gene TRBV19 combines with J gene TRBJ1-5; no reliable D call. Germline V lookup: CDR1 LNHDA, CDR2 SQIVND (reference sequence). Trimming took 2 bases from V and 5 from J, leaving 7 bases between them. This CDR3 spans 13 amino acids. The CDR3 coding sequence is TGTGCCAGTAGTATACAGGAGTATCAGCCCCAGCATTTT. Translation gives CASSIQEYQPQHF.

The rearrangement uses TRBV30 and TRBJ1-3; D uncertain. Germline CDR1 is GTSNPN and CDR2 is SVGIG (reference sequence). This CDR3 is 13 amino acids long. V dropped 1 base and J dropped 2 bases, with 6 bases sitting between them. CDR3 DNA sequence: TGTGCCTGGAGTGCCAGGACTGGAAACACCATATATTTT. It is translated as CAWSARTGNTIYF. The full variable domain, with the rest looked up from reference TRBV30 and TRBJ1-3, is SQTIHQWPATLVQPVGSPLSLECTVEGTSNPNLYWYRQAAGRGLQLLFYSVGIGQISSEVPQNLSASRPQDRQFILSSKKLLLSDSGFYLCAWSARTGNTIYFGEGSWLTVV.

V usage is TRBV7-2 and J usage is TRBJ2-5; 7 bases map to TRBD2. The CDR3 runs to 16 residues. Per germline, CDR1 SGHTA and CDR2 FQGNSA. V lost 5 bases, J lost 7 bases, and 16 bases stayed unmatched. Here the CDR3 reads CASSPSLSGAPVTQYF. As DNA, the CDR3 is TGTGCCAGCAGCCCGTCCCTAAGCGGGGCCCCGGTGACCCAGTACTTC.

V usage is TRBV9 and J usage is TRBJ2-1, with D perhaps matching TRBD1 or TRBD2 (6 bases each). From germline, CDR1 is SGDLS and CDR2 YYNGEE. With 0 bases removed from V and 2 bases from J, the gap between germline ends came to 9 bases. CDR3 length: 15 residues. This chain's CDR3 is CASSVGRGPYNEQFF. Written as DNA, the CDR3 is TGTGCCAGCAGCGTAGGTCGGGGGCCCTACAATGAGCAGTTCTTC.

This clone was detected once. CDR3 region: CAGGQPNTGELFF. The CDR3 coding sequence is TGTGCCGGGGGACAGCCGAACACCGGGGAGCTGTTTTTT. The chain couples TRBV10-3 to TRBJ2-2, with 7 positions matching TRBD1. Trimming at V came to 11 bases and at J to 0 bases, leaving 3 bases not matched to a gene. This CDR3 is 13 amino acids long. Germline V lookup: CDR1 ENHRY, CDR2 SYGVKD.